A single sample gave rise to the 26 T cell receptor beta chains below, sequenced in a study of CD8 T cells in ankylosing spondylitis. TCRdb redid the calling of the 5' RACE reads with MiXCR, one entry per CDR3 protein. The sample comprises fewer than 35,000 distinct CDR3 sequences, 13% to 15% of which are singletons, and 36% rests with the top ten. Sequencing input: blood. These receptor sequences come from a male donor with ankylosing spondylitis or in good health (not recorded which).

This clonotype was picked up a small number of times. This chain connects TRBV27 to TRBJ1-4, with 7 nucleotides matching TRBD1. The V segment lost 4 bases and the J segment 8 bases; nucleotides outside the gene matches: 10. This CDR3 has 15 residues. The germline V gene encodes CDR1 MNHEY and CDR2 SMNVEV (reference sequence). In nucleotides, the CDR3 is TGTGCCAGCAGTTCGGCCCGACAGGGTTGGGAAAAACTGTTTTTT. Protein sequence: CASSSARQGWEKLFF.

There are a few counts of this clonotype. This chain connects TRBV28 to TRBJ2-7; no reliable D call. Trimming left V 2 bases short and J 0 bases short, with 11 bases between. Germline assignment: CDR1 MDHEN and CDR2 SYDVKM. This CDR3 has 15 residues. DNA of the CDR3: TGTGCCAGCAGTTTAGTAGCAGGCCACTCCTACGAGCAGTACTTC. Translating it yields CASSLVAGHSYEQYF.

Only a few counts were recorded for this clonotype. The chain combines TRBV6-1 with TRBJ1-5, with no clear D. Germline CDR1 and CDR2: MNHNS and SASEGT. The V and J ends lost 3 bases and 4 bases respectively, with 1 base between them. This CDR3 comprises 11 residues. The CDR3 protein is CASSDNQPQHF. In nucleotides, the CDR3 is TGTGCCAGCAGTGATAATCAGCCCCAGCATTTT.

This clonotype was detected only a few times. The rearrangement joins TRBV5-1 to TRBJ1-1, with a possible D match to TRBD1 (6 bases). Trimming left V 0 bases short and J 1 base short, with 10 bases between. This CDR3 has 15 residues. CDR1 SGHRS and CDR2 YFSETQ come from the germline V gene. DNA of the CDR3: TGCGCCAGCAGCTTGGAGGGCAGGGGGAACACTGAAGCTTTCTTT. Translating gives CASSLEGRGNTEAFF. The full variable domain, its missing parts supplied by reference TRBV5-1 and TRBJ1-1, is KAGVTQTPRYLIKTRGQQVTLSCSPISGHRSVSWYQQTPGQGLQFLFEYFSETQRNKGNFPGRFSGRQFSNSRSEMNVSTLELGDSALYLCASSLEGRGNTEAFFGQGTRLTVV.

This clonotype was found a few times. This rearrangement joins TRBV28 to TRBJ2-1; possibly TRBD2 for D (5 bases). Germline V gives CDR1 MDHEN, CDR2 SYDVKM. V was trimmed by 6 bases and J by 10 bases, leaving 13 bases between them. This CDR3 has 12 amino acids. The chain's CDR3 is CASSTPGYEQFF. The CDR3 DNA reads as TGTGCCAGCAGCACTCCGGGGTACGAGCAGTTCTTC.

The V and J genes are TRBV6-5 and TRBJ2-2; possibly TRBD2 for D (6 bases). The V gene's germline CDR1 is MNHEY and CDR2 SVGAGI. The ends were cut back, 6 bases at V and 3 bases at J, with 8 bases in the middle. This CDR3 is 13 amino acids long. CDR3 sequence (DNA): TGTGCCAGCAGGGCGGGGTACACCGGGGAGCTGTTTTTT. Protein: CASRAGYTGELFF.

The chain couples TRBV7-2 to TRBJ2-1; weak D call: TRBD1 (6 bases). This CDR3 region has 14 residues. Germline loops: CDR1 SGHTA, CDR2 FQGNSA. The V end lost 5 bases, the J end lost 4 bases, and 12 bases lay between the germline ends. DNA of the CDR3: TGTGCCAGCAGCCCCAACAGGGTATACAATGAGCAGTTCTTC. Translating it yields CASSPNRVYNEQFF.

The V gene is TRBV25-1, the J gene TRBJ2-7; D uncertain. V lost 4 bases and J 1 base, leaving 14 bases between the germline ends. Germline loops: CDR1 MGHDK, CDR2 SYGVNS. The CDR3 is 15 residues long. The CDR3 nucleotides are TGTGCCAGCAGTGGCGCTAACAGAGGATCCTACGAGCAGTACTTC. Its protein product is CASSGANRGSYEQYF.

This clonotype was recorded a few times. The rearrangement links TRBV12-3 or TRBV12-4 to TRBJ1-4, with TRBD1 as a possible D gene (6 bases). V dropped 4 bases and J dropped 8 bases, with 17 bases sitting between them. This CDR3 has 15 amino acids. In DNA, the CDR3 is TGTGCCAGCAGTTCCGGGACACGGGGTGCGGAAAAACTGTTTTTT. It codes for CASSSGTRGAEKLFF.

A few counts support this clonotype. V and J are TRBV29-1 and TRBJ2-7; 10 nucleotides align to TRBD2. V trimming: 6 bases; J trimming: 3 bases; junction bases outside the gene matches: 8. Germline V gene lookup returns CDR1 SQVTM and CDR2 ANQGSEA. The CDR3 has 14 residues. The CDR3 loop is CSVIPGLARYEQYF. Here the CDR3 DNA reads TGCAGCGTGATACCGGGACTAGCGCGCTACGAGCAGTACTTC.

The table lists this clonotype with a few counts. The rearrangement uses TRBV5-4 and TRBJ2-7; no clear D. The ends were cut back, 1 base at V and 2 bases at J, with 7 bases in the middle. The CDR3 has 13 amino acids. Germline lookup yields CDR1 SGHNT and CDR2 YYREEE (reference sequence). As DNA, the CDR3 is TGTGCCAGCAGCTTGCCGGGTACCTACGAGCAGTACTTC. Translated, it gives CASSLPGTYEQYF.

The chain is built from TRBV28 and TRBJ2-7; 11 nucleotides agree with TRBD2. CDR3 length: 14 residues. The germline gives CDR1 MDHEN, CDR2 SYDVKM. V lost 2 bases and J lost 6; bases outside the gene matches: 3. The CDR3 DNA sequence: TGTGCCAGCAGTTTACTTAGCGGGAGGGTCGAGCAGTACTTC. Translated: CASSLLSGRVEQYF.

The V gene is TRBV6-5, the J gene TRBJ2-4; 10 nucleotides line up with TRBD1. Germline CDR1 reads MNHEY; CDR2 reads SVGAGI. Losses at the gene ends were 5 bases for V and 7 bases for J; bases not matched to a gene: 8. CDR3 size: 15 residues. The CDR3 loop reads CASSKAGTGANIQYF. The CDR3 coding sequence is TGTGCCAGCAGTAAAGCCGGGACAGGGGCGAACATTCAGTACTTC.

There are a few counts of this clonotype. The chain uses TRBV11-2 and TRBJ2-1; D unresolved. CDR3 length: 15 residues. The germline V gene encodes CDR1 SGHAT and CDR2 FQNNGV. Trimming took off 0 bases at V and 7 bases at J, with 13 bases between the two ends. As DNA, the CDR3 is TGTGCCAGCAGCTTAGAGGTGTCGACGAAGAATGAGCAGTTCTTC. Its translation: CASSLEVSTKNEQFF.

A few counts support this clonotype. The V gene is TRBV6-2 or TRBV6-3, the J gene TRBJ1-1; D is undetermined. V was pared by 2 bases and J by 0 bases, with 16 bases between. The V gene's germline CDR1 is MNHEY and CDR2 SVGEGT. CDR3 size: 17 residues. Here the CDR3 DNA reads TGTGCCAGCAGTTACGGATCCCTACGGACTATGAACACTGAAGCTTTCTTT. It encodes CASSYGSLRTMNTEAFF.

V gene TRBV7-2 combines with J gene TRBJ2-3, with TRBD2 matching 13 bases. Germline V lookup: CDR1 SGHTA, CDR2 FQGNSA. The CDR3 sequence is 16 residues long. The junction had 2 bases not matched to a gene; V was cut back by 1 base and J by 4 bases. The CDR3 spells CASSLGTSGSADTQYF. CDR3 coding DNA: TGTGCCAGCAGCTTAGGGACTAGCGGGAGTGCAGATACGCAGTATTTT. The complete variable domain, with remaining parts taken from reference TRBV7-2 and TRBJ2-3, reads GAGVSQSPSNKVTEKGKDVELRCDPISGHTALYWYRQSLGQGLEFLIYFQGNSAPDKSGLPSDRFSAERTGGSVSTLTIQRTQQEDSAVYLCASSLGTSGSADTQYFGPGTRLTVL.

Only a few counts were recorded for this clonotype. The rearrangement joins TRBV20-1 to TRBJ2-3; 8 bases agree with TRBD1. There are 14 residues in the CDR3. Germline lookup yields CDR1 DFQATT and CDR2 SNEGSKA (reference sequence). Trimming at V came to 6 bases and at J to 5 bases, leaving 10 bases not matched to a gene. CDR3 amino acids: CSADQGAQRDTQYF. For the CDR3, the DNA is TGCAGTGCCGATCAGGGGGCGCAGAGAGATACGCAGTATTTT.

This clonotype turned up a few times. V and J are TRBV20-1 and TRBJ2-7; D not certain. The CDR3 runs to 11 residues. Germline loops: CDR1 DFQATT, CDR2 SNEGSKA (reference sequence). V shed 3 bases and J shed 2 bases, with 5 bases lying between them. The chain's CDR3 is CSASGPYEQYV. The DNA of the CDR3 is TGCAGTGCTAGTGGCCCCTACGAGCAGTACGTC.

V usage is TRBV20-1 and J usage is TRBJ1-4; 9 bases map to TRBD1. The CDR3 totals 16 residues. The trim removed 2 bases at V and 2 bases at J, leaving 6 bases unmatched. Germline lookup yields CDR1 DFQATT and CDR2 SNEGSKA (reference sequence). CDR3 protein: CSARIPTGGTNEKLFF. DNA of the CDR3: TGCAGTGCTAGAATACCTACAGGGGGCACTAATGAAAAACTGTTTTTT.

This clonotype was detected a few times. This rearrangement joins TRBV20-1 to TRBJ2-3; 8 bases fit TRBD2. There are 14 residues in the CDR3. Germline CDR1 reads DFQATT; CDR2 reads SNEGSKA (reference sequence). V lost 3 bases, J lost 1 base, and 3 bases stayed unmatched. The CDR3 DNA follows: TGCAGTGCTAGCGGGGGGGCGCGCACAGATACGCAGTATTTT. It translates to CSASGGARTDTQYF.

This clonotype was recorded a few times. The J gene is TRBJ1-2, the V gene TRBV7-2; D possibly corresponds to TRBD1 (6 bases). The CDR3 is 13 residues long. The V and J ends lost 5 bases and 8 bases respectively, with 15 bases between them. Per the germline V gene, CDR1 is SGHTA and CDR2 is FQGNSA. CDR3 nucleotide sequence: TGTGCCAGCAGCCCACAGGGAATCGTCGGCTACACCTTC. Translated: CASSPQGIVGYTF. Full variable domain (outside the CDR3, taken from reference TRBV7-2 and TRBJ1-2): GAGVSQSPSNKVTEKGKDVELRCDPISGHTALYWYRQSLGQGLEFLIYFQGNSAPDKSGLPSDRFSAERTGGSVSTLTIQRTQQEDSAVYLCASSPQGIVGYTFGSGTRLTVV.

In its sample, this clonotype was seen many times. This chain links TRBV5-5 with TRBJ2-5; TRBD2 is a possible D gene (7 bases). This CDR3 spans 15 amino acids. CDR1 and CDR2 (germline): SGHKS, YYEKEE (reference sequence). Trimming cost V 3 bases and J 3 bases, with 15 bases left between them. This CDR3 is CASSSRTAGKETQYF. The CDR3 DNA is TGTGCCAGCAGCTCCAGGACAGCGGGGAAAGAGACCCAGTACTTC.

There are a few counts of this clonotype. The chain combines TRBV3-1 with TRBJ2-7; D gene unclear. The germline CDR1 and CDR2 sequences are LGHDT and YNNKEL (reference sequence). V lost 6 bases and J lost 5, with 8 bases in between. The CDR3 loop spans 11 amino acids. This CDR3 is CASSSLHEQYF. The CDR3 region has the DNA TGTGCCAGCAGTTCCCTCCACGAGCAGTACTTC.

This chain joins TRBV18 and TRBJ2-2; 12 positions match TRBD1. Germline trimming cut 5 bases from V and 1 base from J; bases unmatched to any gene: 5. The CDR3 contains 17 residues. Per germline, CDR1 KGHSH and CDR2 LQKENI. The CDR3 nucleotides read TGTGCCAGCTCAACCGGGACAGGGGGCCGGAACACCGGGGAGCTGTTTTTT. Translating it yields CASSTGTGGRNTGELFF.

This clonotype has more than one count but fewer than ten. The chain has TRBV19 and TRBJ2-2, with 11 bases aligning to TRBD1. CDR1 LNHDA and CDR2 SQIVND come from the germline V gene (reference sequence). V lost 5 bases, J lost 4 bases, and 9 bases stayed unmatched. This CDR3 is 17 amino acids long. The CDR3 nucleotides read TGTGCCAGTAGTGCACGGACAGGGGGCCATGGCACCGGGGAGCTGTTTTTT. Amino acid sequence: CASSARTGGHGTGELFF.

The chain joins TRBV5-1 to TRBJ2-1; D unresolved. The CDR3 is 14 residues long. Deletions cut 0 bases from V and 6 bases from J, with 10 bases between. CDR1 and CDR2 from the germline V gene are SGHRS and YFSETQ. The CDR3 DNA reads TGCGCCAGCAGCTTGGGACAAGTTAGCAATGAGCAGTTCTTC. Translation: CASSLGQVSNEQFF.